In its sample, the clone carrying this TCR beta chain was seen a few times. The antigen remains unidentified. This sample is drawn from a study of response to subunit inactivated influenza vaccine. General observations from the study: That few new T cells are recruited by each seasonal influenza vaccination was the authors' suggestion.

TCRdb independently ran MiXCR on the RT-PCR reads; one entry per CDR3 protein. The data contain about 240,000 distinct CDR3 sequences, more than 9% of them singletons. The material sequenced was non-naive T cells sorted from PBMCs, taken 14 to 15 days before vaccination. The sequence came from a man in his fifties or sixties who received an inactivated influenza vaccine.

CDR3 sequence: CASTDPGQTYEQYF. In DNA form, the CDR3 reads TGTGCCAGCACAGACCCGGGACAGACCTACGAGCAGTACTTC. The V call is TRBV6-1, the J call TRBJ2-7, with 7 bases lining up with TRBD1. The CDR3 length is 14 residues. The germline gives CDR1 MNHNS, CDR2 SASEGT. After removal of 7 bases from V and 2 bases from J, the junction contained 8 bases not matched to a gene.